This T cell receptor (beta chain) was sequenced in a study of regulatory T cells in long-lasting Graves disease. This clonotype has just a few counts. V lost 0 bases, J lost 5 bases, and 8 bases lay in between. CDR3 length equals 13 residues. Germline CDR1 SGHRS, CDR2 YFSETQ. As to time point: newly diagnosed GD, antithyroid drugs for less than 3 months. Isolated PBMC RNA provided the starting material for the TCR library. The TCR beta library used iRepertoire HTBI primers with Arm-PCR amplification of CDR3. TCRdb processed the multiplex PCR reads anew with MiXCR; each CDR3 protein has one entry. The top ten clones hold about 24% of a sample with around 400,000 distinct CDR3 sequences, roughly a sixth of them seen once.

The gene calls are TRBV5-1 and TRBJ2-5; no reliable D call. The clonotype originates from a female donor with Graves disease. Sequences were derived from peripheral blood mononuclear cells (PBMCs), sampled at new diagnosis, from a patient treated with antithyroid drugs. CDR3 sequence reads: CASSLGDTETQYF. CDR3 nucleotides: TGCGCCAGCAGCTTGGGGGATACCGAGACCCAGTACTTC.